The clone carrying this TCR beta chain showed up many times. Preparation of the bulk TCR libraries relied on previously described methods and listed TCR primers. MiXCR, applied by TCRdb to the PCR reads, yields one record per CDR3 protein. This table holds more than 550,000 distinct CDR3 sequences, about 25% found once. This specimen belongs to a study of molecular identifiers for immune sequencing clone quantification. The CDR3 spans 16 residues. V shed 1 base and J 4 bases; nucleotides not matched to a gene: 7. Germline CDR1 and CDR2: MGHRA and YSYEKL. The specimen was naive CD8+ T cells from blood, with Jurkat cell RNA spiked in. Subset of the sample: FACS-sorted CD8+CD4-CCR7+CD45RA+ naive T cells. The chain combines TRBV4-1 with TRBJ2-3, with 8 bases identical to TRBD2. This receptor was identified in a human donor in good health. Some libraries in this study had Jurkat cell RNA spiked in. The CDR3 spells CASSQAWAGGADTQYF. The CDR3 bases are TGCGCCAGCAGCCAAGCGTGGGCGGGGGGCGCAGATACGCAGTATTTT.